The 18 T cell receptor beta chains given below trace back to one sample, sequenced in a study of blood T cell repertoires in COVID-19 (dated by TCRdb to the early 2020s). The library was produced with the immunoSEQ multiplex PCR assay. The source is immuneACCESS, and TCRdb retained only in-frame sequences with V and J called. Part of the clones is not carried over; for the studies checked, unresolved V genes explain less than half of this, and the remainder is unexplained. Recorded for this sample are about 190,000 clones; 84% of them occurred a single time. The ten largest clonotypes hold more than 4.5% of the sample. The sequenced material came from peripheral blood. Receptors were obtained from a woman in her 70s with active or convalescent COVID-19.

In its sample, this clone was seen once. The chain uses TRBV7-3 and TRBJ2-7; a weak D match, TRBD2 (6 bases). The CDR3 loop spans 15 amino acids. Trimming left V 5 bases short and J 2 bases short, with 16 bases between. In germline, CDR1 is SGHTA, CDR2 FQGTGA. The CDR3 DNA follows: TGTGCCAGCAGCGCCGGGAGCCAGCCCCCCTACGAGCAGTACTTC. Protein: CASSAGSQPPYEQYF.

The rearrangement links TRBV28 to TRBJ2-7, with 8 nucleotides matching TRBD2. The V segment lost 8 bases and the J segment 6 bases; nucleotides outside the gene matches: 12. Germline values: CDR1 MDHEN, CDR2 SYDVKM. The CDR3 is 14 residues long. The DNA of the CDR3 is TGTGCCAGCGCCCCCGGGGGGGGTCTTGCCGAGCAGTACTTC. Its translation is CASAPGGGLAEQYF.

The rearrangement uses TRBV5-5 and TRBJ2-3; 8 bases agree with TRBD2. Germline CDR1 is SGHKS and CDR2 is YYEKEE (reference sequence). CDR3 length equals 15 residues. V lost 7 bases and J lost 5; bases outside the gene matches: 12. The CDR3 reads CASHLGSGSGDTQYF. As DNA, the CDR3 is TGTGCCAGCCATCTGGGCAGCGGGAGTGGAGATACGCAGTATTTT.

The chain employs TRBV30 and TRBJ1-1; TRBD1 aligns across 10 bases. V was clipped by 0 bases and J by 1 base; unmatched bases: 5. This CDR3 has 16 amino acids. Germline values: CDR1 GTSNPN, CDR2 SVGIG (reference sequence). CDR3 DNA: TGTGCCTGGAGTGTATGGGACAGGGGAGCGAACACTGAAGCTTTCTTT. It yields the protein CAWSVWDRGANTEAFF.

The chain joins TRBV19 to TRBJ2-7, with 9 bases aligning to TRBD2. CDR3 size: 16 residues. J lost 0 bases, V lost 9 bases, and 12 bases had no gene match. Germline assignment: CDR1 LNHDA and CDR2 SQIVND (reference sequence). For the CDR3, the DNA is TGTGCCAGGGGACAGCTCACTAGCGGGCCCTCCTACGAGCAGTACTTC. Amino acid sequence: CARGQLTSGPSYEQYF.

This clone was counted only a few times. The identical CDR3 is also encoded by other nucleotide sequences in the sample. The gene calls are TRBV24-1 and TRBJ2-2, with unresolved D. Germline V gene sequence: CDR1 KGHDR, CDR2 SFDVKD. The CDR3 loop spans 13 amino acids. V gave up 1 base and J gave up 4 bases, with 3 bases separating them. CDR3 sequence reads: CATSDLLTGELFF. For the CDR3, the DNA is TGTGCCACCAGTGATTTACTCACCGGGGAGCTGTTTTTT.

The J gene is TRBJ2-3, the V gene TRBV6-2 or TRBV6-3, with 8 nucleotides matching TRBD2. CDR3 length: 15 residues. Trimming at V came to 6 bases and at J to 3 bases, leaving 8 bases not matched to a gene. Germline CDR1 is MNHEY and CDR2 is SVGEGT. CDR3 nucleotide sequence: TGTGCCAGCAGCTTAAGCGGGAGCCCGACAGATACGCAGTATTTT. It is translated as CASSLSGSPTDTQYF.

The J gene is TRBJ1-2, the V gene TRBV7-9; TRBD1 is a possible D gene (6 bases). Germline V lookup: CDR1 SEHNR, CDR2 FQNEAQ (reference sequence). This CDR3 is built from 15 residues. Trimming removed 4 bases from V and 4 bases from J, with 16 bases in between. CDR3 sequence (DNA): TGTGCCAGCAGCTCCCGATGGACAGTCCTCTATGGCTACACCTTC. This codes for CASSSRWTVLYGYTF.

This clone was counted only a few times. The chain employs TRBV19 and TRBJ2-7; the match to TRBD1 covers 9 bases. CDR1 and CDR2 (germline): LNHDA, SQIVND (reference sequence). The CDR3 is made up of 14 amino acids. Germline trimming cut 6 bases from V and 3 bases from J; bases unmatched to any gene: 6. Written as DNA, the CDR3 is TGTGCCAGTAGACCGGGACAGGGATTCTACGAGCAGTACTTC. It specifies CASRPGQGFYEQYF.

This rearrangement joins TRBV5-1 to TRBJ2-1, with 8 bases aligning to TRBD2. CDR1 is SGHRS, CDR2 YFSETQ, per germline. The CDR3 consists of 15 residues. V trimming: 0 bases; J trimming: 5 bases; junction bases outside the gene matches: 4. The CDR3 nucleotides read TGCGCCAGCAGCTTGGATAGCGGGACCCACAATGAGCAGTTCTTC. Protein: CASSLDSGTHNEQFF.

The V and J genes are TRBV18 and TRBJ2-5; 7 positions match TRBD2. After removal of 2 bases from V and 1 base from J, the junction contained 7 bases not matched to a gene. The CDR3 totals 16 residues. Germline assignment: CDR1 KGHSH and CDR2 LQKENI. The CDR3 DNA reads TGTGCCAGCTCACCATTGCCTAGCGGAGTCCAAGAGACCCAGTACTTC. It encodes CASSPLPSGVQETQYF.

V is TRBV6-5 and J is TRBJ2-5; TRBD2 agrees at 8 bases. J lost 3 bases, V lost 2 bases, and 2 bases had no gene match. Germline V lookup: CDR1 MNHEY, CDR2 SVGAGI. CDR3 length: 14 amino acids. CDR3 bases: TGTGCCAGCAGTTACAGGCGGGGGGAAGAGACCCAGTACTTC. This encodes CASSYRRGEETQYF.

This clone was picked up many times. The chain couples TRBV2 to TRBJ2-2; perhaps TRBD2 as D (5 bases). The CDR3 extends over 11 amino acids. Germline values: CDR1 SNHLY, CDR2 FYNNEI. With 4 bases removed from V and 16 bases from J, the gap between germline ends came to 13 bases. The chain's CDR3 is CASSAQRIAFF. CDR3 DNA sequence: TGTGCCAGCAGTGCCCAGCGGATCGCGTTTTTT.

The V gene is TRBV7-3, the J gene TRBJ1-6; TRBD1 matches 7 bases. After removal of 5 bases from V and 7 bases from J, the junction contained 8 bases not matched to a gene. Germline V lookup: CDR1 SGHTA, CDR2 FQGTGA. The CDR3 is 15 amino acids. The CDR3 loop reads CASSLGGGLNSPLHF. The CDR3 nucleotides are TGTGCCAGCAGCCTAGGGGGCGGACTAAATTCACCCCTCCACTTT.

The genes are TRBV19 and TRBJ1-2; D remains ambiguous. Trimming removed 3 bases at V and 2 bases at J, with 10 bases between. The CDR3 extends over 14 amino acids. The V gene's germline CDR1 is LNHDA and CDR2 SQIVND (reference sequence). In DNA form, the CDR3 reads TGTGCCAGTAGTATGTGGGGAGAAAACTATGGCTACACCTTC. Its translation is CASSMWGENYGYTF. Supplemented by reference TRBV19 and TRBJ1-2, the full variable domain reads DGGITQSPKYLFRKEGQNVTLSCEQNLNHDAMYWYRQDPGQGLRLIYYSQIVNDFQKGDIAEGYSVSREKKESFPLTVTSAQKNPTAFYLCASSMWGENYGYTFGSGTRLTVV.

The chain employs TRBV5-1 and TRBJ1-1; TRBD1 matches at 8 bases. There are 16 residues in the CDR3. Per germline, CDR1 SGHRS and CDR2 YFSETQ. V was pared by 3 bases and J by 0 bases, with 7 bases of the junction left unmatched. The CDR3 is CASSWDRRRLNTEAFF. CDR3 nucleotides: TGCGCCAGCAGCTGGGACAGGCGGCGATTGAACACTGAAGCTTTCTTT.

The rearrangement joins TRBV6-5 to TRBJ1-1; D is ambiguous. Looked up from germline, CDR1 is MNHEY and CDR2 is SVGAGI. The CDR3 loop spans 13 amino acids. The CDR3 region is CLVARSMNTEAFF. In DNA, the CDR3 is TGTCTCGTGGCGCGGTCCATGAACACTGAAGCTTTCTTT.

This clone was recorded only once. The CDR3 here is CASRPSGEGHGYTF. CDR3 DNA: TGCGCCAGCAGACCATCGGGGGAAGGGCATGGCTACACCTTC. This chain connects TRBV5-1 to TRBJ1-2; maybe TRBD1 (5 bases). The CDR3 runs 14 residues. V was cut by 5 bases and J by 6 bases, with 17 bases left in between. Germline V lookup: CDR1 SGHRS, CDR2 YFSETQ.